This TCR beta chain was obtained from a study of T-cell memory formation after mild COVID-19. About the study: The study found TCR clusters largely donor specific.

A word on this clonotype: Antigen unknown.

Constant-segment primers served in 5'RACE that generated TCR alpha and TCR beta cDNA libraries bearing sample barcodes and UMIs. TCRdb passed the 5' RACE reads through MiXCR, listing each CDR3 protein once. The data hold approximately 250,000 distinct CDR3 sequences, with roughly 17% observed a single time. The CDR3 sequence is 12 residues long. Study results and caveats: Some responding clones appeared in pre-infection memory, suggesting cross-reactive memory joined. Mainly in CM and EM were contracting CD4+ clones; CD8+ were in EMRA.

The TCR sequence derives from a man aged 18 to 30 who had mild COVID-19 (a few samples of this study predate the infection). Cell type and time point are not known. The V and J genes are TRBV3-2 and TRBJ2-1. TRBV3-2 is a recognized pseudogene. The sample comprised PBMCs or a T cell subset sorted from them (not recorded which). The CDR3 protein is CASSQDPNEQFF. For the CDR3, the DNA is TGTGCCAGCAGCCAAGACCCGAATGAGCAGTTCTTC.